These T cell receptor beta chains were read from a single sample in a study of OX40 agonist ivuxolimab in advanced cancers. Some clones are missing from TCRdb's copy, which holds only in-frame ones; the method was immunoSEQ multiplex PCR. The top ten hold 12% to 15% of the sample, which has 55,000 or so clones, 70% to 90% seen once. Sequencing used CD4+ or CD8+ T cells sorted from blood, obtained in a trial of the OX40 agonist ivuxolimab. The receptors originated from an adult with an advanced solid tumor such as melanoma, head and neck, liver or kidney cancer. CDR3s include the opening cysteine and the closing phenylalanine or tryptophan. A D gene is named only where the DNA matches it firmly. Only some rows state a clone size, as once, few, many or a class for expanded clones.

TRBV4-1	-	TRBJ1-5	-	CASSAGSIGQIGNQPQHF	TGCGCCAGCAGCGCGGGAAGTATTGGACAGATTGGCAATCAGCCCCAGCATTTT
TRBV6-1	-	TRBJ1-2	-	CASSEINRANYGYTF	TGTGCCAGCAGTGAGATTAACAGGGCCAACTATGGCTACACCTTC
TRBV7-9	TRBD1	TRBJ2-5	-	CASSLSLLQTGGGETQYF	TGTGCCAGCAGCTTGTCTCTCCTGCAGACAGGGGGAGGGGAGACCCAGTACTTC
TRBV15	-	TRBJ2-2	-	CATSRGRVNTGELFF	TGTGCCACCAGCAGAGGACGGGTTAACACCGGGGAGCTGTTTTTT
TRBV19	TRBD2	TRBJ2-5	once	CASSAGLEQTQYF	TGTGCCAGTAGTGCGGGACTAGAACAGACCCAGTACTTC
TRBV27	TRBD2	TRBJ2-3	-	CASSLRRERTDTQYF	TGTGCCAGCAGTTTGAGGCGGGAGCGGACAGATACGCAGTATTTT
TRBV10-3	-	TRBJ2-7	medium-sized	CAISEARTVVYEQYF	TGTGCCATCAGTGAGGCGAGGACAGTAGTATACGAGCAGTACTTC
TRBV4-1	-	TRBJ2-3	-	CASSQGSTPDTQYF	TGCGCCAGCAGCCAAGGCTCAACCCCAGATACGCAGTATTTT
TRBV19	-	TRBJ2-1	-	CASSITLYNEQFF	TGTGCCAGTAGTATAACCCTTTACAATGAGCAGTTCTTC
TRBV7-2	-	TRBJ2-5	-	CASSLALQETQYF	TGTGCCAGCAGCTTAGCACTTCAAGAGACCCAGTACTTC
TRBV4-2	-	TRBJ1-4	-	CASSQKGFSTNEKLFF	TGTGCCAGCAGCCAGAAGGGGTTCTCAACTAATGAAAAACTGTTTTTT
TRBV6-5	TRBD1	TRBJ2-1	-	CASSPHQGVYNEQFF	TGTGCCAGCAGTCCGCACCAGGGGGTCTACAATGAGCAGTTCTTC
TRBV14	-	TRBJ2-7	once	CASSPGLGGHSDEQYF	TGTGCCAGCAGCCCCGGGCTAGGGGGTCATTCCGACGAGCAGTACTTC
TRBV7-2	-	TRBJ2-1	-	CASSLAATSYNEQFF	TGTGCCAGCAGCTTAGCTGCCACCTCCTACAATGAGCAGTTCTTC
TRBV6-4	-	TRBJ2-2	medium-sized	CASSDSRGSGELFF	TGTGCCAGCAGTGACTCGCGAGGGTCCGGGGAGCTGTTTTTT
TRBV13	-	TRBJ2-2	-	CASTDTGELFF	TGTGCCAGCACTGACACCGGGGAGCTGTTTTTT
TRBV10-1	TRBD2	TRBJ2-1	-	CASSSGNPYNEQFF	TGCGCCAGCAGTAGCGGGAATCCCTACAATGAGCAGTTCTTC
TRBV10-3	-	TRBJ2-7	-	CAISDQGMSSYEQYF	TGTGCCATCAGTGATCAGGGTATGAGCTCCTACGAGCAGTACTTC
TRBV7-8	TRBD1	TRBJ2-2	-	CASSFIPPQGAAGELFF	TGTGCCAGCAGCTTCATTCCCCCCCAGGGGGCAGCCGGGGAGCTGTTTTTT
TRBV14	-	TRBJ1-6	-	CASSTGRGARSPLHF	TGTGCCAGCAGCACGGGGCGGGGGGCACGGTCACCCCTCCACTTT
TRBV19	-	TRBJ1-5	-	CASSIVGSNQPQHF	TGTGCCAGTAGTATCGTCGGCAGCAATCAGCCCCAGCATTTT
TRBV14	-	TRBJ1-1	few	CASSQGVNTEAFF	TGTGCCAGCAGCCAGGGGGTTAACACTGAAGCTTTCTTT
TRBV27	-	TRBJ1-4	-	CASRKTRDAVNEKLFF	TGTGCCAGCAGAAAGACACGCGACGCGGTTAATGAAAAACTGTTTTTT
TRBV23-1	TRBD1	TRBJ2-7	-	CASSQSGQGITYEQYF	TGCGCCAGCAGTCAATCCGGACAGGGGATTACCTACGAGCAGTACTTC
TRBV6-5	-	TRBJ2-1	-	CATQASIGNEQFF	TGTGCCACGCAAGCGTCTATTGGAAATGAGCAGTTCTTC
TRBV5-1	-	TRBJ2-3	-	CASSSTWGPSTDTQYF	TGCGCCAGCAGCTCTACCTGGGGCCCTAGCACAGATACGCAGTATTTT
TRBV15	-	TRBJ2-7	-	CATSRAPGRPEQYF	TGTGCCACCAGCAGAGCTCCCGGCCGTCCCGAGCAGTACTTC
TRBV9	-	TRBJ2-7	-	CASSKGSSYEQYF	TGTGCCAGCAGCAAGGGATCCTCCTACGAGCAGTACTTC
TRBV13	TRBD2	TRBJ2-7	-	CASSFTGTSTNEQYF	TGTGCCAGCAGCTTCACCGGGACTAGCACAAACGAGCAGTACTTC
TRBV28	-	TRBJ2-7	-	CASGRPPGEQYF	TGTGCCAGCGGGCGCCCCCCGGGCGAGCAGTACTTC
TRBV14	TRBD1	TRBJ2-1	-	CASSQGQGLYNEQFF	TGTGCCAGCAGCCAAGGACAGGGCCTGTACAATGAGCAGTTCTTC
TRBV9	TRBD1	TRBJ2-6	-	CASSGTGGSSGANVLTF	TGTGCCAGCAGCGGGACAGGGGGGAGCTCTGGGGCCAACGTCCTGACTTTC
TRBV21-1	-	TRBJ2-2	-	CASSKALCRDTGELFF	TGTGCCAGCAGCAAAGCGCTGTGCAGGGACACCGGGGAGCTGTTTTTT
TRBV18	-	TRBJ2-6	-	CASSPGSNSGANVLTF	TGTGCCAGCTCACCAGGGAGTAACTCTGGGGCCAACGTCCTGACTTTC
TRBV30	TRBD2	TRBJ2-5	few	CAWSALGTSGRGEETQYF	TGTGCCTGGAGTGCCCTAGGGACTAGCGGGAGAGGAGAAGAGACCCAGTACTTC
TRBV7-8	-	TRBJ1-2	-	CASSLQGVNYGYTF	TGTGCCAGCAGCTTACAAGGGGTTAACTATGGCTACACCTTC
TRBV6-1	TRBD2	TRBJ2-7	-	CASSALAGGAHEQYF	TGTGCCAGCAGCGCTCTCGCGGGAGGGGCCCACGAGCAGTACTTC
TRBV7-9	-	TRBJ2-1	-	CASSPKVDRSSYNEQFF	TGTGCCAGCAGCCCCAAGGTCGACCGGAGCTCCTACAATGAGCAGTTCTTC
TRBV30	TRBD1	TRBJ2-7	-	CAWSVGPGGNEQYF	TGTGCCTGGAGTGTTGGGCCAGGGGGCAACGAGCAGTACTTC
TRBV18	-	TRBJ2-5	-	CASSGGLQETQYF	TGTGCCAGCTCAGGGGGGCTCCAAGAGACCCAGTACTTC
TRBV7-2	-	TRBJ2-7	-	CASSHYRQGYYEQYF	TGTGCCAGCAGCCACTACCGGCAGGGTTACTACGAGCAGTACTTC
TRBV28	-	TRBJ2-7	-	CASRTSATYEQYF	TGTGCCAGCAGGACGTCGGCTACCTACGAGCAGTACTTC
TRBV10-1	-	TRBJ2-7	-	CASSDPGYEQYF	TGCGCCAGCAGTGACCCAGGCTACGAGCAGTACTTC
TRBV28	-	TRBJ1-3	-	CASSLGTLSGNTIYF	TGTGCCAGCAGCCTTGGGACACTGTCTGGAAACACCATATATTTT
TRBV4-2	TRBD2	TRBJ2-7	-	CASSLQRGGGYEQYF	TGTGCCAGCAGCCTTCAGCGAGGCGGGGGCTACGAGCAGTACTTC
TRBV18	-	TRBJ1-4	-	CASSPGQTNEKLFF	TGTGCCAGCTCACCCGGACAGACGAATGAAAAACTGTTTTTT
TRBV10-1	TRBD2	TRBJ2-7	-	CASSERGLAGVSYEQYF	TGCGCCAGCAGTGAGCGAGGACTAGCGGGAGTTTCCTACGAGCAGTACTTC
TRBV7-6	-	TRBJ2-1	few	CASSPFQGGEQFF	TGTGCCAGCAGCCCGTTTCAGGGAGGTGAGCAGTTCTTC
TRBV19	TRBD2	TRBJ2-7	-	CATRSSGRAQSGEQYF	TGTGCCACCCGTTCTAGCGGGAGGGCGCAATCTGGCGAGCAGTACTTC
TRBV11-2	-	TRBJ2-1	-	CASSLDRALQFF	TGTGCCAGCAGCTTAGATCGGGCCTTACAGTTCTTC
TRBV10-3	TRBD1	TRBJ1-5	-	CAISEGQDEGQPQHF	TGTGCCATCAGTGAAGGACAGGACGAGGGTCAGCCCCAGCATTTT
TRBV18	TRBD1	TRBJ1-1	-	CASSQSDRGNTEAFF	TGTGCCAGCTCGCAATCGGACAGGGGAAACACTGAAGCTTTCTTT
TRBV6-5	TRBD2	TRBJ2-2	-	CASSYLAGVTGELFF	TGTGCCAGCAGTTACCTAGCGGGAGTAACCGGGGAGCTGTTTTTT
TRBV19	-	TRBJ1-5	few	CASSPRGSLNQPQHF	TGTGCCAGTAGTCCTCGGGGCAGCCTCAATCAGCCCCAGCATTTT
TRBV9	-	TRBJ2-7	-	CASSVKWDRGSFYEQYF	TGTGCCAGCAGCGTAAAGTGGGACCGAGGTAGTTTCTACGAGCAGTACTTC
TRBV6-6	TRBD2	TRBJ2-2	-	CASSYSSLAGPGELFF	TGTGCCAGCAGTTACTCGTCGTTAGCGGGGCCCGGGGAGCTGTTTTTT
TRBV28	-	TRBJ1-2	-	CASSPRSGYGYTF	TGTGCCAGCAGTCCCCGGTCGGGCTATGGCTACACCTTC
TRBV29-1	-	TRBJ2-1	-	CSVVYWEREQFF	TGCAGCGTTGTATACTGGGAACGTGAGCAGTTCTTC
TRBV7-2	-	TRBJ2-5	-	CASSPSLETQYF	TGTGCCAGCAGCCCCTCGTTAGAGACCCAGTACTTC
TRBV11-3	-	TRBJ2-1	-	CASSYRGTVYNEQFF	TGTGCCAGCAGCTACCGGGGGACTGTCTACAATGAGCAGTTCTTC